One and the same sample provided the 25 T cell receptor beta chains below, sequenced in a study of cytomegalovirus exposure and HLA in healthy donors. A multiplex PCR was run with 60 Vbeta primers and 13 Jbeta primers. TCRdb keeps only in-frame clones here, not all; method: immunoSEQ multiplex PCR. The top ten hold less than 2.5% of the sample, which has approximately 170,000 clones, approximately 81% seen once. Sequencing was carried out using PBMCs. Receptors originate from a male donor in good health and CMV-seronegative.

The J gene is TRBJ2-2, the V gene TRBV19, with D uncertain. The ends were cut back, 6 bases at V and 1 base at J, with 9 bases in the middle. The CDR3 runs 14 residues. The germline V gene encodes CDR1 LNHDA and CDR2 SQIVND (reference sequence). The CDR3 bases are TGTGCCAGTAGCTCTAATATGAACACCGGGGAGCTGTTTTTT. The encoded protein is CASSSNMNTGELFF.

This CDR3 is CASSHELRGTQYF. The CDR3 DNA sequence: TGTGCCAGCAGCCACGAACTACGAGGGACCCAGTACTTC. This chain joins TRBV7-2 and TRBJ2-5; D unresolved. CDR1 and CDR2 from the germline V gene are SGHTA and FQGNSA. There are 13 residues in the CDR3. The V and J ends lost 5 bases and 7 bases respectively, with 14 bases between them.

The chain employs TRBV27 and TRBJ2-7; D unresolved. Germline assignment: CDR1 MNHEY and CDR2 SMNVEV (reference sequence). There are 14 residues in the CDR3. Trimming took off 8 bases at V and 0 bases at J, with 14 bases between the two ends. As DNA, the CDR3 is TGTGCCAGCCCCAGGTCGGCTTTCTCCTACGAGCAGTACTTC. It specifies CASPRSAFSYEQYF.

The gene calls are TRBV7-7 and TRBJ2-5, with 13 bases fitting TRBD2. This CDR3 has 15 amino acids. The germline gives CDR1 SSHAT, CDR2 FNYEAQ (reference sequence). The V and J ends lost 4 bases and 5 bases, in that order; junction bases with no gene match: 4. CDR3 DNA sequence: TGTGCCAGCAGCTCACTAGCGGGGGGGCTTGAGACCCAGTACTTC. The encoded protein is CASSSLAGGLETQYF.

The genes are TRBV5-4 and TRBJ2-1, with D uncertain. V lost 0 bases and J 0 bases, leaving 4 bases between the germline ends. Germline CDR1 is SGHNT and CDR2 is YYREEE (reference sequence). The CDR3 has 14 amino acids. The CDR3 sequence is CASSLDFSYNEQFF. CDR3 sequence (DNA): TGTGCCAGCAGCTTGGACTTCTCCTACAATGAGCAGTTCTTC.

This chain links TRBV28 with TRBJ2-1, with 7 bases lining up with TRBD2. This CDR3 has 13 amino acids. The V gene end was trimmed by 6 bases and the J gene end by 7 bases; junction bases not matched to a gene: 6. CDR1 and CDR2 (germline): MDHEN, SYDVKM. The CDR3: CASSLAGGNEQFF. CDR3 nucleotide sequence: TGTGCCAGCAGCCTAGCCGGGGGGAATGAGCAGTTCTTC.

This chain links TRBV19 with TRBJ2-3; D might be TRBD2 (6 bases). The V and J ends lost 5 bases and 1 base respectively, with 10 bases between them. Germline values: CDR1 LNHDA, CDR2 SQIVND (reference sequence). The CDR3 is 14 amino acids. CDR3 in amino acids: CASSWVAGTDTQYF. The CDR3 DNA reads TGTGCCAGTAGTTGGGTAGCGGGCACAGATACGCAGTATTTT.

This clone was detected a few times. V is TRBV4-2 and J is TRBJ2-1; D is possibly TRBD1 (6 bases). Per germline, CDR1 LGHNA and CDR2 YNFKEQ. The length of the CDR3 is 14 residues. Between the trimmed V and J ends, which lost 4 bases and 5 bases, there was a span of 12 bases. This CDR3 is CASSPRGYDNEQFF. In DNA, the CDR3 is TGTGCCAGCAGCCCCAGGGGATACGACAATGAGCAGTTCTTC.

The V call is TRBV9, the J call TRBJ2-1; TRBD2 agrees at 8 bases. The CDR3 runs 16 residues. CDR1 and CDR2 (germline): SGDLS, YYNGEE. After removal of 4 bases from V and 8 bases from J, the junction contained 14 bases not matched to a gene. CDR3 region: CASSSQLAATLDEQFF. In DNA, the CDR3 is TGTGCCAGCAGCTCCCAACTAGCGGCAACCTTGGATGAGCAGTTCTTC.

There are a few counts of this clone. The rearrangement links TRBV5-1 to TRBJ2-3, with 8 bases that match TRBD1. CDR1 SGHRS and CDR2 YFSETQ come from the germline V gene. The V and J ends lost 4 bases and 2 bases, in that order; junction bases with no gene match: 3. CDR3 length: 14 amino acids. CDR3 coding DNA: TGCGCCAGCAGCCCGGACAGGGCCACAGATACGCAGTATTTT. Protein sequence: CASSPDRATDTQYF.

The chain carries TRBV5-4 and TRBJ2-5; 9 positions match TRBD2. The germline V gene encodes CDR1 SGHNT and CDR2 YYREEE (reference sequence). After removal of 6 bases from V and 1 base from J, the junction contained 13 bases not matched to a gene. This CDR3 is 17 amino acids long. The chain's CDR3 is CASTTGGSGGLQETQYF. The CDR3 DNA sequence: TGTGCCAGCACCACTGGGGGTAGCGGGGGCCTCCAAGAGACCCAGTACTTC.

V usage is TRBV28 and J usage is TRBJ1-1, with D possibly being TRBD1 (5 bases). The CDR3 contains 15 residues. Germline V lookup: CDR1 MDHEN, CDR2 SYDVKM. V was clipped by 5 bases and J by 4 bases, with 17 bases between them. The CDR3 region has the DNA TGTGCCAGCAGTCCGCCGGGGGGGGGTTTCACTGAAGCTTTCTTT. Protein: CASSPPGGGFTEAFF.

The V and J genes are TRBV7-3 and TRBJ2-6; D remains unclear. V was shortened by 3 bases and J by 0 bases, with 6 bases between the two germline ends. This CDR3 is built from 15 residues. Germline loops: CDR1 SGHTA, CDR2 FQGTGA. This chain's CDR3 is CASSLQVSGANVLTF. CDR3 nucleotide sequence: TGTGCCAGCAGCTTGCAGGTCTCTGGGGCCAACGTCCTGACTTTC.

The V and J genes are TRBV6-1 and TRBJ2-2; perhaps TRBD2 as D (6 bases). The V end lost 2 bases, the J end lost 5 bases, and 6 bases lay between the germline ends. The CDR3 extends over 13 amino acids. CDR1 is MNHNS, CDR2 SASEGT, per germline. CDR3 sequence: CASSESGTGELFF. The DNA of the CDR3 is TGTGCCAGCAGTGAAAGCGGGACCGGGGAGCTGTTTTTT.

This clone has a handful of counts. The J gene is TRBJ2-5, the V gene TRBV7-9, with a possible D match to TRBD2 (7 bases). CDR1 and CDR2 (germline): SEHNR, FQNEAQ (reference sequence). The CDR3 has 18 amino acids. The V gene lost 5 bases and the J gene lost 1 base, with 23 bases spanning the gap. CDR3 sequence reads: CASSPAEGRGGVQETQYF. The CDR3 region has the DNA TGTGCCAGCAGCCCAGCGGAGGGCAGGGGAGGGGTCCAAGAGACCCAGTACTTC.

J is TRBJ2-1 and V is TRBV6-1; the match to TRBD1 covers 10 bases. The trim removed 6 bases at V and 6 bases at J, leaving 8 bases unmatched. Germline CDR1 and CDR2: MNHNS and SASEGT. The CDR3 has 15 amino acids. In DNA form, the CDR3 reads TGTGCCAGCAGGGACCGGGACAGGGGAGGCAATGAGCAGTTCTTC. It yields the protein CASRDRDRGGNEQFF.

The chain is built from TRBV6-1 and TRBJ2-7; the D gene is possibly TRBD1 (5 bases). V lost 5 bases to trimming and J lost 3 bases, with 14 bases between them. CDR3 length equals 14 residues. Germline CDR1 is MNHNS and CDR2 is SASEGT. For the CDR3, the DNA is TGTGCCAGCAGTTCTTCCAGGGTAGACTACGAGCAGTACTTC. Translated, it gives CASSSSRVDYEQYF.

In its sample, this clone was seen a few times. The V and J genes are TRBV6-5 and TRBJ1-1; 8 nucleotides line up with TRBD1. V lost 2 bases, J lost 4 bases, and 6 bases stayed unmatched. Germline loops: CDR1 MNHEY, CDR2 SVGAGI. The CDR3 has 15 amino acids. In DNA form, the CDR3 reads TGTGCCAGCAGTTACACCATACAGGGGGGCACTGAAGCTTTCTTT. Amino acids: CASSYTIQGGTEAFF.

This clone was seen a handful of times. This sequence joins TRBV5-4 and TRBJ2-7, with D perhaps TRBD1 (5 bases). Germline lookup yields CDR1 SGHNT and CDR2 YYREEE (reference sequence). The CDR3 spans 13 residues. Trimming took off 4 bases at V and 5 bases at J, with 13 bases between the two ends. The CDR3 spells CASSQGQNNEQYF. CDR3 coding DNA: TGTGCCAGCAGCCAGGGCCAGAACAACGAGCAGTACTTC.

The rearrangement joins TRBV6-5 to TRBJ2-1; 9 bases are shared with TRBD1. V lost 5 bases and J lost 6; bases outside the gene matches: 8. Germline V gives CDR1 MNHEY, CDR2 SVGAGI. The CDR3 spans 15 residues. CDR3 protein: CASSTPGQGSNEQFF. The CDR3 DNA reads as TGTGCCAGCAGTACTCCGGGACAGGGTAGCAATGAGCAGTTCTTC.

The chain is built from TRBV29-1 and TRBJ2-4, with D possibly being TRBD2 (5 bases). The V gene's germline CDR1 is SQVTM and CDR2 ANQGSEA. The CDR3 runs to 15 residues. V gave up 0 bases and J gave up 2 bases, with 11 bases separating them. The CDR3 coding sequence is TGCAGCGTTGAAGACGGCACTAGATCCAAAAACATTCAGTACTTC. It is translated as CSVEDGTRSKNIQYF. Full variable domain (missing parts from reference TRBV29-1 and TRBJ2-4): SAVISQKPSRDICQRGTSLTIQCQVDSQVTMMFWYRQQPGQSLTLIATANQGSEATYESGFVIDKFPISRPNLTFSTLTVSNMSPEDSSIYLCSVEDGTRSKNIQYFGAGTRLSVL.

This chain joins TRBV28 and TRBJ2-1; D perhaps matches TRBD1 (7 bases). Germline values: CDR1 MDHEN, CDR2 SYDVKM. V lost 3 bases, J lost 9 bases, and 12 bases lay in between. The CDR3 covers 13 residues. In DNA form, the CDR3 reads TGTGCCAGCAGTTTTTGGAGGGGGCGTGAGCAGTTCTTC. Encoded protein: CASSFWRGREQFF.

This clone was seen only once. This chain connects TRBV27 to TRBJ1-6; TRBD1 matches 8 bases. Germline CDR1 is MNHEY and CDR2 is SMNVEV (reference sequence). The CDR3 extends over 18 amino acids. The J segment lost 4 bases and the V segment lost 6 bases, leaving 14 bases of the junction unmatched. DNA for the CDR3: TGTGCCAGCAGCTCCTCCCTCGCCCGGACAGGGTATAATTCACCCCTCCACTTT. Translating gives CASSSSLARTGYNSPLHF.

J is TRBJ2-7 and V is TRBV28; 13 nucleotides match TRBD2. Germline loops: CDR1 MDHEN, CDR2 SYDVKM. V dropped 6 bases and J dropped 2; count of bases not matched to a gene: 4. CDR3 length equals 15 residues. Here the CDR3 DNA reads TGTGCCAGCAGGTTGGGACTAGCGGGGACCTACGAGCAGTACTTC. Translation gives CASRLGLAGTYEQYF.

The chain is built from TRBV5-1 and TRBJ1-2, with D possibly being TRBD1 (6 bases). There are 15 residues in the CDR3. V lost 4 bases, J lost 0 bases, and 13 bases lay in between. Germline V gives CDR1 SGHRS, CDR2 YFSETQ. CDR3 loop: CASSQQQGSNYGYTF. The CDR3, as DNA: TGCGCCAGCAGCCAACAACAGGGTTCTAACTATGGCTACACCTTC.